These 11 T cell receptor beta chains share one sample of origin, sequenced in a study of control samples from healthy donors and cancer patients. Data came from immunoSEQ multiplex PCR; TCRdb stores just in-frame clones and leaves some out. Here the sample spans about 130,000 clones, around nine tenths being singletons. The sequencing sample was made of blood. These TCRs come from a man aged 50 to 59 in good health.

The gene calls are TRBV7-7 and TRBJ2-2; no definite D call. Germline CDR1 is SSHAT and CDR2 is FNYEAQ (reference sequence). V was clipped by 2 bases and J by 0 bases, with 4 bases between them. The CDR3 has 14 residues. CDR3 sequence reads: CASSLLANTGELFF. The CDR3 nucleotides are TGTGCCAGCAGCTTACTAGCGAACACCGGGGAGCTGTTTTTT.

Here the CDR3 reads CASSDEQGPGNTIYF. CDR3 sequence (DNA): TGTGCCAGCAGCGACGAGCAGGGCCCTGGAAACACCATATATTTT. The chain has TRBV7-2 and TRBJ1-3; D is perhaps TRBD1 (5 bases). Germline CDR1 is SGHTA and CDR2 is FQGNSA. Deletions cut 5 bases from V and 2 bases from J, with 13 bases between. This CDR3 contains 15 residues.

This chain links TRBV28 with TRBJ1-2; D remains unclear. The germline V and J ends were trimmed by 3 bases and 8 bases, with 16 bases remaining between them. The CDR3 runs to 14 residues. Germline loops: CDR1 MDHEN, CDR2 SYDVKM. The CDR3 is CASSFDGKVFGYTF. The CDR3, as DNA: TGTGCCAGCAGTTTTGATGGCAAGGTCTTCGGCTACACCTTC.

The chain combines TRBV5-1 with TRBJ2-1; D gene uncertain. V was clipped by 4 bases and J by 0 bases, with 14 bases between them. This CDR3 has 16 residues. Germline values: CDR1 SGHRS, CDR2 YFSETQ. As DNA, the CDR3 is TGCGCCAGCAGCCCCGTGCAGTCTTACTCCTACAATGAGCAGTTCTTC. Translation: CASSPVQSYSYNEQFF.

Comment on this clone: This CDR3 is also generated by other DNA sequences in the sample. The chain has TRBV12-3 or TRBV12-4 and TRBJ2-5; perhaps TRBD2 as D (5 bases). The CDR3 consists of 13 residues. Between the trimmed V and J ends, which lost 3 bases and 5 bases, there was a span of 10 bases. The CDR3 coding sequence is TGTGCCAGCAGTTTGTCGGGGAAGGAGACCCAGTACTTC. Translation gives CASSLSGKETQYF.

In DNA form, the CDR3 reads TGTGCCAGCAGTGGACTGGAGGGGGCCGGGGCTTTCTTT. Its protein is CASSGLEGAGAFF. The rearrangement links TRBV2 to TRBJ1-1; 7 nucleotides agree with TRBD1. This CDR3 region has 13 residues. Per the germline V gene, CDR1 is SNHLY and CDR2 is FYNNEI. Trimming removed 4 bases from V and 11 bases from J; junction bases left unmatched: 10.

The chain recombines TRBV28 with TRBJ2-1, with TRBD2 identical over 13 bases. V gave up 2 bases and J gave up 2 bases; unmatched junction bases: 9. Germline V gene lookup returns CDR1 MDHEN and CDR2 SYDVKM. This CDR3 is 19 amino acids long. CDR3 in amino acids: CASSLRSGLAGATYNEQFF. In nucleotides, the CDR3 is TGTGCCAGCAGTTTAAGGTCCGGACTAGCGGGGGCCACCTACAATGAGCAGTTCTTC.

In regard to this clone: One junction end disagrees with the germline gene, perhaps due to a read error. The chain's CDR3 is CASTDSGTLNNQPQHF. The CDR3 bases are TGTGCCAGCACTGACTCTGGGACACTAAATAATCAGCCCCAGCATTTT. The chain joins TRBV6-4 to TRBJ1-5; possible D gene TRBD1, 6 bases. Germline V gene data show CDR1 as MRHNA and CDR2 as SNTAGT. The CDR3 sequence is 16 residues long.

This chain links TRBV30 with TRBJ2-5; 7 bases are a match to TRBD2. V lost 4 bases, J lost 2 bases, and 4 bases stayed unmatched. Germline V gene data show CDR1 as GTSNPN and CDR2 as SVGIG (reference sequence). This CDR3 comprises 13 residues. CDR3 protein: CAWTAGTQETQYF. The CDR3 DNA is TGTGCCTGGACAGCGGGAACACAAGAGACCCAGTACTTC.

About this clone: The same CDR3 is also encoded by other DNA sequences in this sample. This chain joins TRBV9 and TRBJ2-2; tentative D call: TRBD1 (5 bases). Germline CDR1 is SGDLS and CDR2 is YYNGEE. V was shortened by 3 bases and J by 1 base, with 7 bases between the two germline ends. This CDR3 has 14 amino acids. CDR3 protein: CASSGTKNTGELFF. The DNA for the CDR3 is TGTGCCAGCAGCGGGACAAAGAACACCGGGGAGCTGTTTTTT.

The J gene is TRBJ1-5, the V gene TRBV19; D possibly corresponds to TRBD1 (6 bases). Between the trimmed V and J ends, which lost 7 bases and 1 base, there was a span of 14 bases. Germline assignment: CDR1 LNHDA and CDR2 SQIVND (reference sequence). The CDR3 consists of 15 residues. CDR3 sequence reads: CASMGEGVSNQPQHF. The CDR3 DNA sequence: TGTGCCAGTATGGGGGAGGGGGTGAGCAATCAGCCCCAGCATTTT.